This TCR beta chain was captured in a study of tumor-infiltrating lymphocytes in localized non-small cell lung cancer. This CDR3 is 16 amino acids long. In germline, CDR1 is SGHTA, CDR2 FQGNSA. After removal of 5 bases from V and 2 bases from J, the junction contained 9 bases not matched to a gene. Method: immunoSEQ multiplex PCR; TCRdb's copy keeps in-frame clones and lacks some. The sample has about 10,000 clones; around 82% are singletons. The rearrangement joins TRBV7-2 to TRBJ2-5; 9 bases are a match to TRBD2. This clonotype was obtained from a human donor with non-small cell lung cancer. Sequenced input: uninvolved lung tissue not adjacent to the tumor. CDR3 loop: CASSVGTSKGQETQYF. DNA for the CDR3: TGTGCCAGCAGCGTCGGGACTAGCAAAGGACAAGAGACCCAGTACTTC.